One and the same sample provided the 6 T cell receptor beta chains below, sequenced in a study of CD8+CD57+ T cells in acquired aplastic anemia. Profiling of TCR beta VDJ combinations and CDR3 sequences used genomic DNA as template. One entry per CDR3 protein results from TCRdb running MiXCR on the reads. The sample consists of about 170,000 distinct CDR3 sequences, roughly 48% of them appearing once. Sequenced patients had shown CD8+CD57+ cell expansion by flow cytometry. The sample taken for sequencing was sorted CD4+, CD8+, or CD8+CD57+ T cells (not recorded which) from PBMCs. These receptors were taken from a human donor with aplastic anemia.

The chain joins TRBV12-3 or TRBV12-4 to TRBJ2-5, with D perhaps TRBD1 or TRBD2 (5 bases each). This CDR3 is built from 19 residues. V was cut by 6 bases and J by 1 base, with 27 bases left in between. CDR3 loop: CASSRGVLANTISQETQYF. CDR3 DNA sequence: TGTGCCAGCAGCCGAGGGGTATTAGCCAATACGATCTCCCAAGAGACCCAGTACTTC.

V is TRBV7-9 and J is TRBJ2-5; 13 nucleotides line up with TRBD2. Germline V CDR1 and CDR2: SEHNR, FQNEAQ (reference sequence). CDR3 length: 15 amino acids. V lost 5 bases and J lost 2; bases outside the gene matches: 2. CDR3 bases: TGTGCCAGCAGCCGACTAGCGGGGGGTCAAGAGACCCAGTACTTC. Translation: CASSRLAGGQETQYF.

This clonotype was detected ten times or more. DNA for the CDR3: TGTGCCAGCAGCTTAGCCAGGTCGAACGAAAAACTGTTTTTT. The encoded protein is CASSLARSNEKLFF. The rearrangement joins TRBV7-2 to TRBJ1-4, with D unresolved. This CDR3 contains 14 residues. Germline V lookup: CDR1 SGHTA, CDR2 FQGNSA. V was cut by 0 bases and J by 8 bases, with 10 bases left in between.

This rearrangement joins TRBV9 to TRBJ1-6; D call uncertain. Germline CDR1 SGDLS, CDR2 YYNGEE. The CDR3 is made up of 11 amino acids. Trimming removed 7 bases from V and 10 bases from J, with 9 bases in between. The CDR3 DNA reads as TGTGCCAGCGGTTTGGGCTCACCCCTCCACTTT. Translation gives CASGLGSPLHF.

This clonotype was counted only a few times. The chain couples TRBV6-1 to TRBJ1-4; D gene uncertain. Germline V CDR1 and CDR2: MNHNS, SASEGT. CDR3 length equals 11 residues. DNA of the CDR3: TGTGCGGGGAGAACTAATGAAAAACTGTTTTTT. Translation: CAGRTNEKLFF.

The J gene is TRBJ1-2, the V gene TRBV20-1, with D hard to call. Germline loops: CDR1 DFQATT, CDR2 SNEGSKA (reference sequence). Trimming left V 2 bases short and J 8 bases short, with 9 bases between. This CDR3 spans 11 amino acids. CDR3 coding DNA: TGCAGTGCTAGAAAGCTATGGGGCTACACCTTC. It is translated as CSARKLWGYTF.